Shown below are 29 T cell receptor beta chains from a single sample sequenced in a study of blood T cell repertoires in COVID-19. Generated by immunoSEQ multiplex PCR, the TCRdb table keeps only in-frame clones and is missing some. Of approximately 210,000 clones detected, about 88% appear once; the ten largest clones hold 4.8%. Sample: peripheral blood. These receptors all come from a woman in her thirties or forties with acute or convalescent COVID-19.

The chain recombines TRBV9 with TRBJ2-1, with TRBD1 identical over 7 bases. Germline V CDR1 and CDR2: SGDLS, YYNGEE. The CDR3 loop spans 14 amino acids. V lost 0 bases to trimming and J lost 8 bases; unmatched junction nucleotides: 5. The CDR3 DNA sequence: TGTGCCAGCAGCGTAGAAAACAGGGGCTATGAGCAGTTCTTC. This gives the protein CASSVENRGYEQFF. Looking up the rest from reference TRBV9 and TRBJ2-1 gives the full variable domain: DSGVTQTPKHLITATGQRVTLRCSPRSGDLSVYWYQQSLDQGLQFLIQYYNGEERAKGNILERFSAQQFPDLHSELNLSSLELGDSALYFCASSVENRGYEQFFGPGTRLTVL.

The rearrangement links TRBV4-1 to TRBJ1-2, with TRBD1 as a possible D gene (5 bases). V gave up 0 bases and J gave up 5 bases, with 16 bases separating them. CDR1 MGHRA and CDR2 YSYEKL come from the germline V gene. The CDR3 length is 16 residues. The CDR3: CASSQEPPDRRYGYTF. The DNA for the CDR3 is TGCGCCAGCAGCCAAGAACCACCCGACAGACGTTATGGCTACACCTTC.

CDR3 sequence (DNA): TGTGCCACCAGTGATTTGGTCCAAATACTAGCCAAAAACATTCAGTACTTC. It specifies CATSDLVQILAKNIQYF. The genes are TRBV24-1 and TRBJ2-4; no clear D. The CDR3 is made up of 17 amino acids. The ends were cut back, 0 bases at V and 0 bases at J, with 11 bases in the middle. The germline V gene encodes CDR1 KGHDR and CDR2 SFDVKD.

The chain couples TRBV19 to TRBJ1-5; D might be TRBD1 (6 bases). The V and J ends lost 3 bases and 1 base respectively, with 10 bases between them. The germline V gene has CDR1 LNHDA and CDR2 SQIVND (reference sequence). The CDR3 spans 15 residues. The DNA for the CDR3 is TGTGCCAGTAGTATTGCGGACAGAAGCAATCAGCCCCAGCATTTT. This sequence encodes CASSIADRSNQPQHF.

This sequence joins TRBV2 and TRBJ1-5; 7 bases match TRBD1. The CDR3 length is 16 residues. Germline V gene lookup returns CDR1 SNHLY and CDR2 FYNNEI. Germline trimming cut 5 bases from V and 1 base from J; bases unmatched to any gene: 8. CDR3 DNA sequence: TGTGCCAGCAGTAGGATTACAGGGGCCAGCAATCAGCCCCAGCATTTT. Protein sequence: CASSRITGASNQPQHF.

V is TRBV19 and J is TRBJ1-2, with no clear D. Between the trimmed V and J ends, which lost 1 base and 4 bases, there was a span of 10 bases. Germline V gives CDR1 LNHDA, CDR2 SQIVND (reference sequence). This CDR3 has 14 amino acids. CDR3: CASSIVPESYGYTF. CDR3 DNA sequence: TGTGCCAGTAGTATAGTTCCCGAGAGCTATGGCTACACCTTC.

The rearrangement links TRBV29-1 to TRBJ1-3, with D perhaps TRBD1 (6 bases). Germline V gives CDR1 SQVTM, CDR2 ANQGSEA. Trimming shortened V by 5 bases and J by 2 bases, and 13 bases separated the two germline ends. The CDR3 length is 14 residues. Here the CDR3 DNA reads TGCAGCGTTATTAAACAGGGTCCTGGAAACACCATATATTTT. Its protein product is CSVIKQGPGNTIYF.

The genes are TRBV9 and TRBJ2-1; 8 bases align to TRBD1. The V and J ends lost 5 bases and 9 bases, in that order; junction bases with no gene match: 7. The CDR3 is made up of 13 amino acids. Per germline, CDR1 SGDLS and CDR2 YYNGEE. CDR3 in DNA: TGTGCCAGCAGGGACAGGGCCGGGGGTGAGCAGTTCTTC. It specifies CASRDRAGGEQFF.

The rearrangement links TRBV18 to TRBJ1-4, with 8 positions matching TRBD1. This CDR3 has 19 amino acids. V dropped 1 base and J dropped 3; count of bases not matched to a gene: 13. Germline CDR1 is KGHSH and CDR2 is LQKENI. The CDR3 DNA reads as TGTGCCAGCTCACCACGTGCAGACAGGGGAATATCATCTAATGAAAAACTGTTTTTT. Translated, it gives CASSPRADRGISSNEKLFF.

The chain links TRBV7-9 to TRBJ1-2, with D possibly being TRBD1 (5 bases). Germline-derived CDR1 and CDR2 are SEHNR and FQNEAQ (reference sequence). V shed 1 base and J shed 0 bases, with 6 bases lying between them. CDR3 size: 14 residues. CDR3 bases: TGTGCCAGCAGCTTAGAAGGGGCTAACTATGGCTACACCTTC. Residues: CASSLEGANYGYTF.

V is TRBV5-1 and J is TRBJ1-2, with TRBD1 matching 9 bases. Germline CDR1 and CDR2: SGHRS and YFSETQ. The CDR3 runs to 17 residues. V shed 0 bases and J 8 bases; nucleotides not matched to a gene: 14. Here the CDR3 reads CASSLALGQGKKGGYTF. The CDR3 region has the DNA TGCGCCAGCAGCTTGGCCCTAGGACAGGGGAAGAAAGGCGGCTACACCTTC.

V and J are TRBV5-4 and TRBJ2-2, with a tentative D call TRBD2 (6 bases). Germline assignment: CDR1 SGHNT and CDR2 YYREEE (reference sequence). Deletions cut 6 bases from V and 4 bases from J, with 22 bases between. The CDR3 is made up of 17 amino acids. CDR3 sequence reads: CASTSTRGGVPTGELFF. The CDR3 DNA is TGTGCCAGCACCTCCACTAGGGGCGGGGTCCCCACCGGGGAGCTGTTTTTT. Based on the CDR3 plus reference TRBV5-4 and TRBJ2-2, the full variable domain is ETGVTQSPTHLIKTRGQQVTLRCSSQSGHNTVSWYQQALGQGPQFIFQYYREEENGRGNFPPRFSGLQFPNYSSELNVNALELDDSALYLCASTSTRGGVPTGELFFGEGSRLTVL.

A single count supports this clone. The chain has TRBV12-5 and TRBJ2-3, with D possibly TRBD1 on 5 matching bases. V dropped 3 bases and J dropped 0 bases, with 13 bases sitting between them. The CDR3 covers 16 residues. In germline, CDR1 is LGHNT, CDR2 FRNRAP. The DNA for the CDR3 is TGTGCTAGTGGTTTTGAGACAGTTGTTAGCACAGATACGCAGTATTTT. Translation: CASGFETVVSTDTQYF. The full variable domain, with the rest looked up from reference TRBV12-5 and TRBJ2-3, is DARVTQTPRHKVTEMGQEVTMRCQPILGHNTVFWYRQTMMQGLELLAYFRNRAPLDDSGMPKDRFSAEMPDATLATLKIQPSEPRDSAVYFCASGFETVVSTDTQYFGPGTRLTVL.

The rearrangement links TRBV21-1 to TRBJ1-5. TRBV21-1 represents a pseudogene. CDR3 length: 16 amino acids. As DNA, the CDR3 is TGTGCCAGCAGCAAGCTAGATAGAAATCCCAATCAGCCCCAGCATTTT. Translating gives CASSKLDRNPNQPQHF.

The rearrangement links TRBV19 to TRBJ1-1; a weak D match, TRBD1 (5 bases). Germline V gene lookup returns CDR1 LNHDA and CDR2 SQIVND (reference sequence). Trimming pared 7 bases from V and 0 bases from J, leaving 6 bases between. The CDR3 totals 12 residues. CDR3 DNA: TGTGCCAGTAAGGGGATGAACACTGAAGCTTTCTTT. This sequence encodes CASKGMNTEAFF.

The chain joins TRBV9 to TRBJ1-1; 9 bases are a match to TRBD1. This CDR3 has 13 residues. With 3 bases clipped from V and 7 bases from J, the junction kept 4 bases outside the gene matches. CDR1 is SGDLS and CDR2 is YYNGEE in the germline V gene. CDR3 nucleotides: TGTGCCAGCAGCGCGGGACAGGGCAATGAAGCTTTCTTT. Its translation: CASSAGQGNEAFF.

The chain employs TRBV12-3 or TRBV12-4 and TRBJ1-5, with TRBD1 matching 10 bases. The junction had 2 bases not matched to a gene; V was cut back by 6 bases and J by 6 bases. The CDR3 contains 13 residues. The CDR3, as DNA: TGTGCCAGCAGGACAGGGGGCGTTCAGCCCCAGCATTTT. This translates into CASRTGGVQPQHF.

The table lists this clone with a count of one. V and J are TRBV5-6 and TRBJ1-6; D not resolved. The germline V gene encodes CDR1 SGHDT and CDR2 YYEEEE. Trimming took off 0 bases at V and 9 bases at J, with 13 bases between the two ends. The CDR3 is 15 amino acids. DNA of the CDR3: TGTGCCAGCAGCTTGGGTAACGTTCGAGGTTCACCCCTCCACTTT. As protein: CASSLGNVRGSPLHF.

The rearrangement uses TRBV2 and TRBJ1-5; 8 positions match TRBD1. The length of the CDR3 is 14 residues. Germline trimming cut 7 bases from V and 1 base from J; bases unmatched to any gene: 3. CDR1 SNHLY and CDR2 FYNNEI come from the germline V gene. CDR3 sequence reads: CASIRDRSNQPQHF. The CDR3 nucleotides are TGTGCCAGCATACGGGACAGGAGCAATCAGCCCCAGCATTTT.

This clone was counted a single time. The chain combines TRBV5-6 with TRBJ1-2, with 9 bases identical to TRBD1. Per the germline V gene, CDR1 is SGHDT and CDR2 is YYEEEE. V trimming: 5 bases; J trimming: 4 bases; junction bases outside the gene matches: 15. The CDR3 runs to 17 residues. This CDR3 reads CASSSPPGDRASYGYTF. CDR3 coding DNA: TGTGCCAGCAGTTCCCCCCCCGGGGACAGGGCCTCCTATGGCTACACCTTC.

The chain links TRBV24-1 to TRBJ2-2; TRBD2 aligns across 7 bases. CDR3 length: 17 amino acids. Germline V gives CDR1 KGHDR, CDR2 SFDVKD. V was clipped by 1 base and J by 4 bases; unmatched bases: 8. Written as DNA, the CDR3 is TGTGCCACCAGTGATTTTTGGGAGGGACGGGGCACCGGGGAGCTGTTTTTT. Its protein product is CATSDFWEGRGTGELFF.

This clone was seen once. The chain employs TRBV24-1 and TRBJ2-3; the match to TRBD2 covers 11 bases. The germline gives CDR1 KGHDR, CDR2 SFDVKD. The CDR3 loop spans 17 amino acids. V lost 1 base and J lost 2; bases outside the gene matches: 4. CDR3 DNA sequence: TGTGCCACCAGTGATTTAGGGACTAGCGGAAACACAGATACGCAGTATTTT. Translation: CATSDLGTSGNTDTQYF.

This chain joins TRBV19 and TRBJ1-2, with a possible D match to TRBD1 (5 bases). In germline, CDR1 is LNHDA, CDR2 SQIVND (reference sequence). V dropped 10 bases and J dropped 8 bases, with 17 bases sitting between them. The CDR3 is made up of 12 amino acids. The CDR3 DNA reads TGTGCCATTGAGACAGCTTTCGGGGGCTACACCTTC. Its protein product is CAIETAFGGYTF.

The gene calls are TRBV29-1 and TRBJ2-2, with 8 bases matching TRBD1. CDR1 is SQVTM, CDR2 ANQGSEA, per germline. This CDR3 is 15 amino acids long. J was trimmed by 4 bases and V by 0 bases; bases with no gene match: 4. The CDR3 spells CSVEEQGAGTGELFF. As DNA, the CDR3 is TGCAGCGTTGAAGAGCAGGGGGCAGGCACCGGGGAGCTGTTTTTT.

The J gene is TRBJ1-5, the V gene TRBV19, with 8 nucleotides matching TRBD1. The CDR3 loop spans 16 amino acids. The junction had 7 bases not matched to a gene; V was cut back by 5 bases and J by 1 base. The germline gives CDR1 LNHDA, CDR2 SQIVND (reference sequence). CDR3 nucleotide sequence: TGTGCCAGTAGTCCCGAGGGACAGGCGAGCAATCAGCCCCAGCATTTT. This codes for CASSPEGQASNQPQHF.

This clone was detected only once. The gene calls are TRBV29-1 and TRBJ1-5; 10 bases align to TRBD1. The CDR3 is 13 residues long. Germline CDR1 SQVTM, CDR2 ANQGSEA. V lost 6 bases to trimming and J lost 6 bases; unmatched junction nucleotides: 5. The CDR3 DNA reads TGCAGCGTGGGGGACAGGGGTAGTCAGCCCCAGCATTTT. Amino acids: CSVGDRGSQPQHF.

The gene calls are TRBV30 and TRBJ1-4; no clear D. From germline, CDR1 is GTSNPN and CDR2 SVGIG (reference sequence). The CDR3 loop spans 13 amino acids. V gave up 3 bases and J gave up 0 bases, with 5 bases separating them. The CDR3 protein is CAWRRSTNEKLFF. The CDR3 region has the DNA TGTGCCTGGAGGAGGTCAACTAATGAAAAACTGTTTTTT.

V is TRBV7-9 and J is TRBJ1-3, with D unclear. Germline V gives CDR1 SEHNR, CDR2 FQNEAQ (reference sequence). V dropped 3 bases and J dropped 4 bases, with 13 bases sitting between them. This CDR3 is built from 15 residues. CDR3 sequence (DNA): TGTGCCAGCAGCTTTAAAGGAGGAGCCGGAAACACCATATATTTT. Its translation: CASSFKGGAGNTIYF. The full variable domain, its missing parts supplied by reference TRBV7-9 and TRBJ1-3, is DTGVSQNPRHKITKRGQNVTFRCDPISEHNRLYWYRQTLGQGPEFLTYFQNEAQLEKSRLLSDRFSAERPKGSFSTLEIQRTEQGDSAMYLCASSFKGGAGNTIYFGEGSWLTVV.

This rearrangement joins TRBV2 to TRBJ2-3, with 12 bases aligning to TRBD2. The ends lost 3 bases at V and 3 bases at J; junction bases unmatched: 1. The CDR3 runs 15 residues. CDR1 and CDR2 from the germline V gene are SNHLY and FYNNEI. CDR3 loop: CASSDLAGGTDTQYF. The CDR3, as DNA: TGTGCCAGCAGTGATCTAGCGGGGGGGACAGATACGCAGTATTTT. The full variable domain, rest sourced from reference TRBV2 and TRBJ2-3, is EPEVTQTPSHQVTQMGQEVILRCVPISNHLYFYWYRQILGQKVEFLVSFYNNEISEKSEIFDDQFSVERPDGSNFTLKIRSTKLEDSAMYFCASSDLAGGTDTQYFGPGTRLTVL.